Listed here are 21 T cell receptor beta chains from one sample, sequenced in a study of patients and donors after allogeneic stem cell transplantation. Using its own MiXCR run on the RT-PCR reads, TCRdb lists one record per CDR3 protein. The data show roughly 940,000 distinct CDR3 sequences, with approximately 18% seen just once and 5% to 6.5% held by the top ten. Sequenced sample: blood, either unsorted or a sorted T cell fraction (not recorded which). These receptors originate from a human donor who was either an allogeneic HSCT recipient or a stem cell or donor lymphocyte infusion donor (not recorded which). It is not recorded whose cells these are; they may come from a transplant donor.

This clonotype turned up a few times. The chain recombines TRBV12-3 or TRBV12-4 with TRBJ2-1, with 13 bases that match TRBD2. The CDR3 consists of 16 residues. V shed 7 bases, J shed 3 bases, and the junction held 6 bases outside the gene matches. In DNA form, the CDR3 reads TGTGCCAGCATCACCGGGACTAGCGGGGTCTACAATGAGCAGTTCTTC. Its protein product is CASITGTSGVYNEQFF.

V usage is TRBV9 and J usage is TRBJ2-7; 7 nucleotides agree with TRBD2. The length of the CDR3 is 19 residues. After removal of 4 bases from V and 2 bases from J, the junction contained 21 bases not matched to a gene. From germline, CDR1 is SGDLS and CDR2 YYNGEE. Written as DNA, the CDR3 is TGTGCCAGCAGCATCCGAGCGGGACTCCCTGGGTTTTCCGCCTACGAGCAGTACTTC. Translation: CASSIRAGLPGFSAYEQYF.

This clonotype was seen more than once but under ten times. The rearrangement joins TRBV7-9 to TRBJ1-2, with 9 positions matching TRBD1. The germline gives CDR1 SEHNR, CDR2 FQNEAQ (reference sequence). V lost 7 bases, J lost 5 bases, and 8 bases stayed unmatched. This CDR3 is 14 amino acids long. The CDR3 region is CASNDRGNGYGYTF. CDR3 nucleotide sequence: TGTGCCAGCAACGACAGGGGGAATGGGTATGGCTACACCTTC.

This clonotype was counted a few times. The chain combines TRBV27 with TRBJ1-6; 7 nucleotides line up with TRBD1. V dropped 3 bases and J dropped 10; count of bases not matched to a gene: 6. Germline values: CDR1 MNHEY, CDR2 SMNVEV (reference sequence). This CDR3 has 14 amino acids. The CDR3 spells CASSFDRVRSPLHF. In nucleotides, the CDR3 is TGTGCCAGCAGTTTTGACAGGGTTAGGTCACCCCTCCACTTT.

The chain recombines TRBV27 with TRBJ1-1; a weak D match, TRBD1 (6 bases). V shed 6 bases and J shed 3 bases, with 11 bases lying between them. This CDR3 comprises 13 residues. CDR1 is MNHEY and CDR2 is SMNVEV in the germline V gene (reference sequence). In DNA form, the CDR3 reads TGTGCCAGCAGCACCCCAGGGGACACTGAAGCTTTCTTT. It encodes CASSTPGDTEAFF.

This clonotype was observed a few times. The chain has TRBV6-5 and TRBJ1-6, with D hard to call. The CDR3 is 15 amino acids. Germline CDR1 MNHEY, CDR2 SVGAGI. V was cut by 4 bases and J by 2 bases, with 9 bases left in between. CDR3: CASSSTVPYNSPLHF. CDR3 nucleotide sequence: TGTGCCAGCAGTTCAACGGTCCCCTATAATTCACCCCTCCACTTT.

The chain couples TRBV4-3 to TRBJ2-1, with 8 bases matching TRBD2. The V segment lost 1 base and the J segment 7 bases; nucleotides outside the gene matches: 9. Germline V gene sequence: CDR1 LGHNA, CDR2 YSLEER. The CDR3 is 16 amino acids. CDR3 loop: CASSQVSGGVKNEQFF. DNA for the CDR3: TGCGCCAGCAGCCAAGTATCCGGGGGGGTTAAGAATGAGCAGTTCTTC.

The CDR3: CASGARQYEQYF. CDR3 DNA: TGTGCCAGCGGGGCTCGCCAATACGAGCAGTACTTC. The chain links TRBV3-1 to TRBJ2-7, with a tentative D call TRBD1 (5 bases). Trimming removed 8 bases from V and 4 bases from J, with 12 bases in between. The germline V gene has CDR1 LGHDT and CDR2 YNNKEL (reference sequence). The length of the CDR3 is 12 residues.

This clonotype was found many times. The chain recombines TRBV12-3 or TRBV12-4 with TRBJ2-5, with D possibly matching TRBD1 (6 bases). The CDR3 loop spans 15 amino acids. Trimming took 5 bases from V and 2 from J, leaving 15 bases between them. Here the CDR3 reads CASSPPDRVQETQYF. The CDR3, as DNA: TGTGCCAGCAGTCCCCCGGACAGAGTTCAAGAGACCCAGTACTTC.

In its sample, this clonotype was seen a few times. The V call is TRBV3-1, the J call TRBJ1-1, with unresolved D. CDR1 is LGHDT, CDR2 YNNKEL, per germline (reference sequence). CDR3 length: 16 amino acids. Deletions cut 4 bases from V and 2 bases from J, with 17 bases between. This chain's CDR3 is CASSLSVIRVNTEAFF. Here the CDR3 DNA reads TGTGCCAGCAGCCTGAGCGTGATACGCGTAAACACTGAAGCTTTCTTT. The full variable domain, rest sourced from reference TRBV3-1 and TRBJ1-1, is DTAVSQTPKYLVTQMGNDKSIKCEQNLGHDTMYWYKQDSKKFLKIMFSYNNKELIINETVPNRFSPKSPDKAHLNLHINSLELGDSAVYFCASSLSVIRVNTEAFFGQGTRLTVV.

There are a few counts of this clonotype. The chain uses TRBV18 and TRBJ2-7; D may match TRBD1 or TRBD2 (5 bases each). The V gene's germline CDR1 is KGHSH and CDR2 LQKENI. Between the trimmed V and J ends, which lost 4 bases and 7 bases, there was a span of 14 bases. CDR3 length: 13 residues. For the CDR3, the DNA is TGTGCCAGCTCACTGGGACGAAAAGTGGAGCAGTACTTC. This codes for CASSLGRKVEQYF.

This chain joins TRBV9 and TRBJ2-5; no clear D gene. The CDR3 loop spans 12 amino acids. The germline CDR1 and CDR2 sequences are SGDLS and YYNGEE. The V end lost 1 base, the J end lost 7 bases, and 8 bases lay between the germline ends. This CDR3 reads CASSVKSGTQYF. CDR3 sequence (DNA): TGTGCCAGCAGCGTAAAGTCGGGGACCCAGTACTTC.

This clonotype was seen more than once but under ten times. The chain combines TRBV3-1 with TRBJ2-1, with D perhaps matching TRBD2 (6 bases). Looked up from germline, CDR1 is LGHDT and CDR2 is YNNKEL (reference sequence). Trimming took off 1 base at V and 2 bases at J, with 12 bases between the two ends. CDR3 length equals 16 residues. CDR3 protein: CASSQGHASAYNEQFF. In nucleotides, the CDR3 is TGTGCCAGCAGCCAAGGACACGCTAGCGCCTACAATGAGCAGTTCTTC.

The chain employs TRBV5-1 and TRBJ2-7; TRBD2 agrees at 9 bases. The CDR3 covers 14 residues. V lost 6 bases and J lost 6; bases outside the gene matches: 10. Germline CDR1 and CDR2: SGHRS and YFSETQ. This chain's CDR3 is CASTGGRAEGEQYF. CDR3 in DNA: TGCGCCAGCACAGGCGGGAGGGCTGAAGGCGAGCAGTACTTC. Full variable domain (missing parts from reference TRBV5-1 and TRBJ2-7): KAGVTQTPRYLIKTRGQQVTLSCSPISGHRSVSWYQQTPGQGLQFLFEYFSETQRNKGNFPGRFSGRQFSNSRSEMNVSTLELGDSALYLCASTGGRAEGEQYFGPGTRLTVT.

The rearrangement joins TRBV5-1 to TRBJ2-2; TRBD1 aligns across 7 bases. The germline gives CDR1 SGHRS, CDR2 YFSETQ. The CDR3 runs to 15 residues. After removal of 0 bases from V and 3 bases from J, the junction contained 2 bases not matched to a gene. The CDR3 coding sequence is TGCGCCAGCAGCTTGGCAGGGGGATACACCGGGGAGCTGTTTTTT. Its translation: CASSLAGGYTGELFF.

The V gene is TRBV5-1, the J gene TRBJ1-2; possibly TRBD1 for D (6 bases). Trimming stripped 6 bases from V and 5 bases from J, with 17 bases between. CDR3 length equals 14 residues. In germline, CDR1 is SGHRS, CDR2 YFSETQ. This chain's CDR3 is CASTTGTKDYGYTF. The CDR3 DNA follows: TGCGCCAGCACCACCGGGACAAAAGATTATGGCTACACCTTC.

The chain recombines TRBV12-3 or TRBV12-4 with TRBJ1-5, with no clear D. The V and J ends lost 4 bases and 4 bases respectively, with 14 bases between them. The CDR3 has 15 amino acids. The CDR3 protein is CASSSTITDNQPQHF. As DNA, the CDR3 is TGTGCCAGCAGTTCAACAATCACAGATAATCAGCCCCAGCATTTT.

This clonotype was recorded a few times. The chain couples TRBV12-3 or TRBV12-4 to TRBJ2-1; 7 bases fit TRBD1. V trimming: 3 bases; J trimming: 5 bases; junction bases outside the gene matches: 7. The CDR3 loop spans 15 amino acids. The CDR3 DNA sequence: TGTGCCAGCAGTTTGGTTGGCAGGGGGAACAATGAGCAGTTCTTC. Residues: CASSLVGRGNNEQFF.

The chain has TRBV4-2 and TRBJ2-7, with 9 bases fitting TRBD1. The CDR3 spans 16 residues. The J segment lost 4 bases and the V segment lost 4 bases, leaving 11 bases of the junction unmatched. CDR1 and CDR2 from the germline V gene are LGHNA and YNFKEQ. DNA of the CDR3: TGTGCCAGCAGCCCGGGACAGGGAGGTGTCCTGTACGAGCAGTACTTC. It encodes CASSPGQGGVLYEQYF.

In this sample, this clonotype turned up once. The rearrangement links TRBV4-3 to TRBJ1-3; D unclear. CDR1 LGHNA and CDR2 YSLEER come from the germline V gene. Trimming removed 0 bases from V and 10 bases from J, with 13 bases in between. The CDR3 runs to 14 residues. CDR3 amino acids: CASSQDRWIGTIYF. DNA for the CDR3: TGCGCCAGCAGCCAAGATCGGTGGATTGGGACCATATATTTT.

The chain is built from TRBV6-1 and TRBJ2-3; tentatively, D is TRBD1 or TRBD2 (5 bases each). CDR3 length equals 16 residues. The ends were cut back, 7 bases at V and 0 bases at J, with 17 bases in the middle. From germline, CDR1 is MNHNS and CDR2 SASEGT. The CDR3 spells CASMGLSSGSTDTQYF. Written as DNA, the CDR3 is TGTGCCAGCATGGGGCTCTCAAGCGGTAGCACAGATACGCAGTATTTT.